This T cell receptor (beta chain) was sequenced for a study of CD4+ T cells in melanoma. General observations from the study: A reported correlation linked neoantigen-specific CD4+ T cells to CD8+, macrophage and B cell function.

Produced via immunoSEQ multiplex PCR; TCRdb's table is partial and in-frame only. This sample has tens of thousands of clones, with almost 70% found just once. As concerns this clone: Antigen unknown.

CDR3 length equals 15 residues. The V gene's germline CDR1 is SGDLS and CDR2 YYNGEE. The V gene lost 4 bases and the J gene lost 5 bases, with 17 bases spanning the gap. V gene TRBV9 combines with J gene TRBJ2-3; tentative D call: TRBD2 (5 bases). The sequenced sample was tumor tissue. This sequence was found in a human donor with melanoma. CDR3 DNA sequence: TGTGCCAGCAGCCCACATCCGGGGTCGTTAGATACGCAGTATTTT. This codes for CASSPHPGSLDTQYF.